These 14 T cell receptor beta chains came from one sample sequenced in a study of Graves' ophthalmopathy and Graves' hyperthyroidism. The authors amplified TCR beta CDR3 regions from RNA transcripts. An opening RT-PCR round employed HTBI primers and preceded a second-round multiplex PCR. TCRdb reprocessed the multiplex PCR reads with MiXCR, giving one entry per CDR3 protein. Of around 660,000 distinct CDR3 sequences in the sample, about 38% were seen once. The sequencing sample was made of peripheral blood. The receptors come from an adult man with Graves' ophthalmopathy.

About this clonotype itself: Possible read error: a much larger clone is one base away. The CDR3 DNA sequence: TGTGCCAGCAGCGTTGGACTAGCGGGGGTCTACGAGCAGTACTTC. Translating it yields CASSVGLAGVYEQYF. The V call is TRBV9, the J call TRBJ2-7, with 13 bases lining up with TRBD2. The junction had 2 bases not matched to a gene; V was cut back by 2 bases and J by 3 bases. Germline CDR1 and CDR2: SGDLS and YYNGEE. The length of the CDR3 is 15 residues.

This clonotype has a count of ten or more. The chain joins TRBV10-3 to TRBJ2-7; D gene ambiguous. The CDR3 totals 14 residues. Germline V gene data show CDR1 as ENHRY and CDR2 as SYGVKD. Trimming left V 11 bases short and J 2 bases short, with 19 bases between. The CDR3 sequence: CALGRNDGPYEQYF. CDR3 sequence (DNA): TGTGCCCTGGGAAGGAATGACGGACCCTACGAGCAGTACTTC.

V usage is TRBV5-8 and J usage is TRBJ2-7; no firm D call. V shed 3 bases and J shed 2 bases, with 6 bases lying between them. The CDR3 is 12 residues long. Germline lookup yields CDR1 SGHTS and CDR2 YDEGEE. The CDR3: CASSYKTYEQYF. The DNA of the CDR3 is TGTGCCAGCAGCTACAAGACCTACGAGCAGTACTTC.

The V and J genes are TRBV5-1 and TRBJ2-7; 9 bases align to TRBD2. This CDR3 has 15 residues. Germline values: CDR1 SGHRS, CDR2 YFSETQ. V lost 7 bases, J lost 2 bases, and 10 bases stayed unmatched. The CDR3: CASSLAGVVAYEQYF. The DNA for the CDR3 is TGCGCCAGCTCGTTAGCGGGAGTTGTCGCCTACGAGCAGTACTTC.

At least ten counts were recorded for this clonotype. The J gene is TRBJ1-2, the V gene TRBV12-3 or TRBV12-4, with 7 bases identical to TRBD1. The CDR3 contains 15 residues. The V segment lost 5 bases and the J segment 3 bases; nucleotides outside the gene matches: 9. The CDR3 here is CASSPRQGPYYGYTF. CDR3 DNA sequence: TGTGCCAGCAGTCCGAGACAGGGACCCTACTATGGCTACACCTTC.

The CDR3 DNA follows: TGTGCCAGCAGCGGACAGGGGGATTACAGTAATTCACCCCTCCACTTT. Residues: CASSGQGDYSNSPLHF. The rearrangement links TRBV25-1 to TRBJ1-6, with TRBD1 identical over 10 bases. The CDR3 has 16 residues. Germline CDR1 MGHDK, CDR2 SYGVNS. Trimming took 6 bases from V and 6 from J; bases not matched to a gene: 8.

This clonotype appeared many times. The gene calls are TRBV29-1 and TRBJ2-6, with D hard to call. The germline CDR1 and CDR2 sequences are SQVTM and ANQGSEA. The CDR3 has 17 residues. V shed 0 bases and J shed 0 bases, with 12 bases lying between them. CDR3 DNA sequence: TGCAGCGTTGAAGAGGCGCCCCGGAACTCTGGGGCCAACGTCCTGACTTTC. This translates into CSVEEAPRNSGANVLTF. The full variable domain, in which reference TRBV29-1 and TRBJ2-6 provide the parts outside the CDR3, is SAVISQKPSRDICQRGTSLTIQCQVDSQVTMMFWYRQQPGQSLTLIATANQGSEATYESGFVIDKFPISRPNLTFSTLTVSNMSPEDSSIYLCSVEEAPRNSGANVLTFGAGSRLTVL.

J is TRBJ1-3 and V is TRBV29-1, with D hard to call. The CDR3 runs to 13 residues. CDR1 is SQVTM, CDR2 ANQGSEA, per germline. V gave up 1 base and J gave up 4 bases, with 8 bases separating them. The CDR3 region has the DNA TGCAGCGTTGAAGGGGCCCCGGGAAACACCATATATTTT. It specifies CSVEGAPGNTIYF.

The chain employs TRBV5-1 and TRBJ2-7, with 7 nucleotides matching TRBD1. The CDR3 extends over 16 amino acids. The germline gives CDR1 SGHRS, CDR2 YFSETQ. The ends lost 4 bases at V and 3 bases at J; junction bases unmatched: 13. The CDR3 loop reads CASSKTGTTLGYEQYF. CDR3 bases: TGCGCCAGCAGCAAGACAGGGACCACCCTTGGCTACGAGCAGTACTTC.

This clonotype is a singleton in its sample. Since a much larger clone is just one base distant, this may be a read error. The chain couples TRBV20-1 to TRBJ2-5; 9 bases are shared with TRBD2. Germline-derived CDR1 and CDR2 are DFQATT and SNEGSKA (reference sequence). The CDR3 covers 14 residues. CDR3 nucleotide sequence: TGCAGTGCTAGGCGGGGGGGAGGTGGAGAGGCCCAGTACTTC. It translates to CSARRGGGGEAQYF.

The genes are TRBV30 and TRBJ1-1; no clear D. The germline V gene has CDR1 GTSNPN and CDR2 SVGIG (reference sequence). V lost 4 bases to trimming and J lost 1 base, with 7 bases between them. This CDR3 has 12 residues. CDR3: CAWKRWNTEAFF. In nucleotides, the CDR3 is TGTGCCTGGAAACGGTGGAACACTGAAGCTTTCTTT.

To note about this clonotype: Since the CDR3 does not end with the conserved phenylalanine or tryptophan, this likely comes from a read error. The DNA is omitted, as the CDR3 cannot be located on it reliably, and the CDR3 follows TCRdb's listing. The chain joins TRBV20-1 to TRBJ2-1. The germline V gene encodes CDR1 DFQATT and CDR2 SNEGSKA (reference sequence). Counting both end residues, the CDR3 totals 8 amino acids. CDR3 region: CSARVLAG.

This clonotype was seen at least ten times. The chain carries TRBV29-1 and TRBJ2-5, with D perhaps matching TRBD1 or TRBD2 (5 bases each). Deletions cut 4 bases from V and 5 bases from J, with 11 bases between. Germline lookup yields CDR1 SQVTM and CDR2 ANQGSEA. The CDR3 consists of 12 residues. This chain's CDR3 is CSVAGGSETQYF. DNA for the CDR3: TGCAGCGTTGCTGGGGGTAGCGAGACCCAGTACTTC.

The chain uses TRBV2 and TRBJ2-7, with 7 bases lining up with TRBD1. Looked up from germline, CDR1 is SNHLY and CDR2 is FYNNEI. The CDR3 spans 14 residues. J lost 8 bases, V lost 5 bases, and 12 bases had no gene match. In nucleotides, the CDR3 is TGTGCCAGCAGTCAGGGGGTGGGACAGCCCCAGCAGTACTTC. Its translation: CASSQGVGQPQQYF.